Listed here are 22 T cell receptor beta chains from one sample, sequenced in a study of blood T cell repertoires in COVID-19. Repertoires were generated with immunoSEQ multiplex PCR, while TCRdb's copy carries only in-frame clones and drops some. Of 250,000 to 300,000 clones listed, 82% were seen once; the top ten hold roughly 3%. Material: peripheral blood. These receptors originate from a woman younger than 30 with acute or convalescent COVID-19.

The chain joins TRBV4-1 to TRBJ2-2, with TRBD2 matching over 11 bases. CDR1 and CDR2 (germline): MGHRA, YSYEKL. V shed 3 bases, J shed 4 bases, and the junction held 4 bases outside the gene matches. This CDR3 is 16 amino acids long. The CDR3 here is CASSQLAGGGTGELFF. The CDR3 DNA reads TGCGCCAGCAGCCAGTTAGCGGGAGGGGGCACCGGGGAGCTGTTTTTT.

This chain uses TRBV6-2 or TRBV6-3 with TRBJ2-7, with 12 nucleotides matching TRBD1. With V trimmed by 2 bases and J by 6 bases, 5 bases remained unmatched. Germline loops: CDR1 MNHEY, CDR2 SVGEGT. The CDR3 has 15 amino acids. CDR3 protein: CASSYVGTGGREQYF. CDR3 bases: TGTGCCAGCAGTTACGTTGGGACAGGGGGCCGCGAGCAGTACTTC.

The chain uses TRBV21-1 and TRBJ2-7; the D call TRBD1 from the table was never checked on the DNA. TRBV21-1 is classified as a pseudogene. CDR3 length: 15 residues. The CDR3 DNA follows: TGTGCCAGCAGTCCCGCGGGACAGGGTTGGTACGAGCAGTACTTC. The encoded protein is CASSPAGQGWYEQYF.

This clone appeared a single time. The chain couples TRBV18 to TRBJ2-5; tentative D call: TRBD2 (6 bases). CDR1 and CDR2 (germline): KGHSH, LQKENI. This CDR3 is built from 14 residues. V shed 2 bases and J shed 4 bases, with 11 bases lying between them. The CDR3 is CASSPGGVGETQYF. CDR3 in DNA: TGTGCCAGCTCACCAGGCGGGGTGGGAGAGACCCAGTACTTC.

V gene TRBV6-5 combines with J gene TRBJ2-7; D gene ambiguous. The germline V gene encodes CDR1 MNHEY and CDR2 SVGAGI. CDR3 length equals 12 residues. Trimming left V 8 bases short and J 2 bases short, with 10 bases between. CDR3 sequence reads: CASGLSPYEQYF. CDR3 nucleotides: TGTGCCAGCGGGCTCAGTCCCTACGAGCAGTACTTC.

This chain uses TRBV5-1 with TRBJ2-7, with D perhaps TRBD1 (6 bases). The CDR3 consists of 15 residues. V dropped 0 bases and J dropped 6 bases, with 16 bases sitting between them. CDR1 and CDR2 (germline): SGHRS, YFSETQ. The CDR3 DNA follows: TGCGCCAGCAGCTTGGCCGGGACATCAAGAAGCGAGCAGTACTTC. The encoded protein is CASSLAGTSRSEQYF.

This clone was recorded once. The rearrangement links TRBV6-1 to TRBJ1-2; 8 bases line up with TRBD1. Unmatched junction bases numbered 6, after V lost 3 bases and J lost 9 bases. Germline loops: CDR1 MNHNS, CDR2 SASEGT. This CDR3 has 13 amino acids. CDR3 nucleotides: TGTGCCAGCAGTGACGGACAGGGTAATAGCTACACCTTC. Its translation: CASSDGQGNSYTF.

This CDR3 reads CASSQDHSRGADEQYF. DNA for the CDR3: TGCGCCAGCAGCCAAGATCATAGCAGGGGGGCGGACGAGCAGTACTTC. The chain combines TRBV4-3 with TRBJ2-7; TRBD1 might be the D (7 bases). The germline gives CDR1 LGHNA, CDR2 YSLEER. Trimming removed 0 bases from V and 5 bases from J, with 17 bases in between. The CDR3 runs 16 residues.

This clone has a single count. J is TRBJ1-4 and V is TRBV27; a possible D gene is TRBD1 (5 bases). The CDR3 extends over 18 amino acids. V lost 7 bases and J 0 bases, leaving 21 bases between the germline ends. Germline V gene sequence: CDR1 MNHEY, CDR2 SMNVEV (reference sequence). CDR3 DNA: TGTGCCAGCACCAAGTGGCAGGGCTTCGCGCCAACTAATGAAAAACTGTTTTTT. Its protein product is CASTKWQGFAPTNEKLFF.

This clone was counted a few times. J is TRBJ2-1 and V is TRBV5-1, with D uncertain. V shed 1 base and J shed 9 bases, with 8 bases lying between them. Germline CDR1 reads SGHRS; CDR2 reads YFSETQ. This CDR3 is built from 12 residues. Here the CDR3 reads CASSLRAFEQFF. CDR3 DNA: TGCGCCAGCAGCTTGCGAGCTTTTGAGCAGTTCTTC.

The genes are TRBV5-6 and TRBJ1-2; 7 positions match TRBD1. The trim removed 2 bases at V and 6 bases at J, leaving 7 bases unmatched. Germline lookup yields CDR1 SGHDT and CDR2 YYEEEE. The CDR3 covers 14 residues. CDR3 loop: CASSFPTGRNGYTF. CDR3 nucleotides: TGTGCCAGCAGCTTCCCGACAGGGAGGAATGGCTACACCTTC.

The chain combines TRBV19 with TRBJ2-2; TRBD2 matches 14 bases. The CDR3 is 18 residues long. V lost 3 bases, J lost 1 base, and 4 bases stayed unmatched. Germline V gene sequence: CDR1 LNHDA, CDR2 SQIVND (reference sequence). The chain's CDR3 is CASSMFGLAGGNTGELFF. CDR3 bases: TGTGCCAGTAGTATGTTCGGACTAGCGGGAGGGAACACCGGGGAGCTGTTTTTT.

In DNA form, the CDR3 reads TGTGCCAGCAGTTCACGACAGGGGGCGCTTAATGAGCAGTTCTTC. Encoded protein: CASSSRQGALNEQFF. The rearrangement joins TRBV6-5 to TRBJ2-1; 10 bases fit TRBD1. CDR3 length: 15 amino acids. The germline V gene encodes CDR1 MNHEY and CDR2 SVGAGI. After removal of 4 bases from V and 7 bases from J, the junction contained 7 bases not matched to a gene.

V is TRBV21-1 and J is TRBJ2-3; TRBD1, the table's D call, lacks a check against the DNA. TRBV21-1 is classified as a pseudogene. The CDR3 sequence is 18 residues long. The CDR3 DNA sequence: TGTGCCAGCAGTAATCTAGACGGGGACAGGGTGAAGACAGATACGCAGTATTTT. Translation gives CASSNLDGDRVKTDTQYF.

This clone was seen once. This chain connects TRBV6-5 to TRBJ1-6; TRBD1 is a possible D gene (6 bases). The V gene's germline CDR1 is MNHEY and CDR2 SVGAGI. The V end lost 10 bases, the J end lost 9 bases, and 19 bases lay between the germline ends. The CDR3 loop spans 14 amino acids. The CDR3 spells CATPSQGNGSPLHF. The DNA of the CDR3 is TGTGCCACCCCGAGCCAGGGGAATGGTTCACCCCTCCACTTT.

This clone is a singleton in its sample. The chain couples TRBV3-1 (or the pseudogene TRBV3-2) to TRBJ1-6; D remains unclear. Trimming stripped 3 bases from V and 7 bases from J, with 13 bases between. CDR1 is LGHDT, CDR2 YNNKEL, per germline (reference sequence). The CDR3 has 15 residues. Written as DNA, the CDR3 is TGTGCCAGCAGCCATTTATGCCAGTTCAATTCACCCCTCCACTTT. It specifies CASSHLCQFNSPLHF.

The rearrangement uses TRBV5-1 and TRBJ1-6; 8 bases line up with TRBD1. J lost 6 bases, V lost 4 bases, and 6 bases had no gene match. Germline V gene data show CDR1 as SGHRS and CDR2 as YFSETQ. CDR3 length equals 15 residues. CDR3 in amino acids: CASSMGTGGNSPLHF. The CDR3 DNA follows: TGCGCCAGCAGCATGGGGACAGGTGGTAATTCACCCCTCCACTTT.

The chain is built from TRBV19 and TRBJ1-2; D perhaps matches TRBD1 (6 bases). The CDR3 covers 15 residues. V was pared by 3 bases and J by 7 bases, with 18 bases between. Germline V gene data show CDR1 as LNHDA and CDR2 as SQIVND (reference sequence). CDR3 DNA: TGTGCCAGTAGTATTGAAGGGACAAGTCGGCGTGGCTACACCTTC. Its translation is CASSIEGTSRRGYTF.

This chain uses TRBV15 with TRBJ2-7; maybe TRBD2 (6 bases). Trimming took off 5 bases at V and 3 bases at J, with 17 bases between the two ends. Germline CDR1 is LNHNV and CDR2 is YYDKDF (reference sequence). This CDR3 spans 15 amino acids. As DNA, the CDR3 is TGTGCCACCAGCCTTCAGGCGGGACCGGGCTACGAGCAGTACTTC. Translation: CATSLQAGPGYEQYF.

The chain recombines TRBV6-1 with TRBJ1-1; 7 bases line up with TRBD1. Per the germline V gene, CDR1 is MNHNS and CDR2 is SASEGT. The CDR3 runs to 15 residues. The V segment lost 1 base and the J segment 6 bases; nucleotides outside the gene matches: 8. CDR3 bases: TGTGCCAGCAGTGAAGATGGACAGGCGAGACCTGAAGCTTTCTTT. It encodes CASSEDGQARPEAFF.

CDR3 DNA: TGCGCCAGCAGCTCGCCGGGACAGGGCGCTCACGAGCAGTACTTC. This gives the protein CASSSPGQGAHEQYF. This chain connects TRBV5-1 to TRBJ2-7, with 9 bases that match TRBD1. The CDR3 extends over 15 amino acids. Germline values: CDR1 SGHRS, CDR2 YFSETQ. The ends lost 3 bases at V and 5 bases at J; junction bases unmatched: 9.

The V and J genes are TRBV29-1 and TRBJ2-3; 11 positions agree with TRBD2. CDR1 and CDR2 from the germline V gene are SQVTM and ANQGSEA. The J segment lost 5 bases and the V segment lost 4 bases, leaving 5 bases of the junction unmatched. The CDR3 length is 14 residues. The CDR3 DNA is TGCAGCGTTGGAGTAGCGGGAGGGCAAGATACGCAGTATTTT. As protein: CSVGVAGGQDTQYF.